Here is one TCR beta chain with its context. Its antigen is unidentified. Researchers ran the PCR with 60 Vbeta and 13 Jbeta primers. Libraries were prepared by immunoSEQ multiplex PCR; TCRdb keeps only in-frame clonotypes and omits some of them. The data show 120,000 or so clones, with about 81% seen just once and about 1.8% held by the top ten. This specimen comes from a study of cytomegalovirus exposure and HLA in healthy donors. The study, taken as a whole, reports: Researchers reported in a later analysis that common viral pathogens appeared linked to several top clusters.

Germline V CDR1 and CDR2: MRHNA, SNTAGT. Trimming took off 2 bases at V and 0 bases at J, with 26 bases between the two ends. CDR3 length: 22 residues. V gene TRBV6-4 combines with J gene TRBJ1-6, with D maybe TRBD1 (5 bases). The sample taken for sequencing was PBMCs. The source is a man in his forties in good health and CMV-seronegative. CDR3: CASSDPPVRGGTESSYNSPLHF. In nucleotides, the CDR3 is TGTGCCAGCAGTGACCCCCCGGTTCGGGGCGGGACGGAAAGCTCCTATAATTCACCCCTCCACTTT.